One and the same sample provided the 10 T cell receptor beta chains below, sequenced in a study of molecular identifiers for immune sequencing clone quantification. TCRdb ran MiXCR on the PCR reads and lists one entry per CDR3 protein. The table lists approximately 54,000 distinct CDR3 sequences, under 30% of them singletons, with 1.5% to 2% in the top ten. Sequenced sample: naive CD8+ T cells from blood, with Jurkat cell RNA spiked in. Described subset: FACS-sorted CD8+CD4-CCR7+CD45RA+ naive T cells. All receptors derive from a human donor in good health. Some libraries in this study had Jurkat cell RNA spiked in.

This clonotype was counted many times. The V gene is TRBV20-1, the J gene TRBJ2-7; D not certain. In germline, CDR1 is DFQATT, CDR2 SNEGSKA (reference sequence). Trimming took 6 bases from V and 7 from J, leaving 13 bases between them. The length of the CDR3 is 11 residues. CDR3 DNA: TGCAGTGCCCCCGCCATGGGTGAGCAGTACTTC. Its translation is CSAPAMGEQYF.

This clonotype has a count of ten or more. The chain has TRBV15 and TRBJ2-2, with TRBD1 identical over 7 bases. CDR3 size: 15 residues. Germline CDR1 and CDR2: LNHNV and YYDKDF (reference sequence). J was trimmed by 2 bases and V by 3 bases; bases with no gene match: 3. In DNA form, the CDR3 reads TGTGCCACCAGCAGGGACAGGAGTAACACCGGGGAGCTGTTTTTT. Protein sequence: CATSRDRSNTGELFF.

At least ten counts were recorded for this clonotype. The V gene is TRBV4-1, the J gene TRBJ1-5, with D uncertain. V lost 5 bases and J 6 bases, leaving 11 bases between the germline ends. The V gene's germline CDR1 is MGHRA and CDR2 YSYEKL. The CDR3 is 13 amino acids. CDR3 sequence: CASSSVLTQPQHF. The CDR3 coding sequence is TGCGCCAGCAGCTCGGTCCTAACTCAGCCCCAGCATTTT.

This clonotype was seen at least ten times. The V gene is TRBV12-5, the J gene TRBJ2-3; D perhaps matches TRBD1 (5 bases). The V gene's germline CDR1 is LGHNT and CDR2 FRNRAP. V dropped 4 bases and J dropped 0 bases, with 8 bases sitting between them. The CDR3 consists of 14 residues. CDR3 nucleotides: TGTGCTAGTGGTTGGGGCCATAGCACAGATACGCAGTATTTT. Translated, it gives CASGWGHSTDTQYF.

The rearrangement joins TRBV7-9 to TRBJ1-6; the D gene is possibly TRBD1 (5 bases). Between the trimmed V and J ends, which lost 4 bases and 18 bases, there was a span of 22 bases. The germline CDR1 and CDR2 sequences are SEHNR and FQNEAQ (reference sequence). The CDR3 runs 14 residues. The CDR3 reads CASSSEETVGEHHF. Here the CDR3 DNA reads TGTGCCAGCAGCTCAGAGGAGACCGTGGGGGAGCACCACTTT.

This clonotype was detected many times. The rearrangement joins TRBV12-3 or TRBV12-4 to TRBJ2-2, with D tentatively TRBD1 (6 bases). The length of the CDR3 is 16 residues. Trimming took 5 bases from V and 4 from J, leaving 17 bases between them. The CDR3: CASSNGTSLATGELFF. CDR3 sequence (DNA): TGTGCCAGCAGTAATGGGACATCCTTGGCCACCGGGGAGCTGTTTTTT.

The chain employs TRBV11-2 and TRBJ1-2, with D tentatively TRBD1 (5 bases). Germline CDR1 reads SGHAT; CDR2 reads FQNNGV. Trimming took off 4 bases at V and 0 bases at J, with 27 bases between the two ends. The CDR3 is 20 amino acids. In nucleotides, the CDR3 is TGTGCCAGCAGCTGGGGTCTAAGACGGGGCACACAGGTAGCTAACTATGGCTACACCTTC. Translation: CASSWGLRRGTQVANYGYTF.

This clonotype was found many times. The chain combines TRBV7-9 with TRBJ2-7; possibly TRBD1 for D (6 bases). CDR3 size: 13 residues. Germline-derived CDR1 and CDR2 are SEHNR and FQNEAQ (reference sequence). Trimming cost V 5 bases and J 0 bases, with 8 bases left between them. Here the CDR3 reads CASSHRDSYEQYF. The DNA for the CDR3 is TGTGCCAGCAGCCACAGGGACTCCTACGAGCAGTACTTC.

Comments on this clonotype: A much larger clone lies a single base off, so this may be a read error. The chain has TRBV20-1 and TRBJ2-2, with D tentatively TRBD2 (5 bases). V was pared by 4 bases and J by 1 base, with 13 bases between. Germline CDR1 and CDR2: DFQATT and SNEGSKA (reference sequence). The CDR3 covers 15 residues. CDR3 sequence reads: CSAMGLAENTGELFF. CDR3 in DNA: TGCAGTGCTATGGGTCTAGCCGAGAACACCGGGGAGCTGTTTTTT.

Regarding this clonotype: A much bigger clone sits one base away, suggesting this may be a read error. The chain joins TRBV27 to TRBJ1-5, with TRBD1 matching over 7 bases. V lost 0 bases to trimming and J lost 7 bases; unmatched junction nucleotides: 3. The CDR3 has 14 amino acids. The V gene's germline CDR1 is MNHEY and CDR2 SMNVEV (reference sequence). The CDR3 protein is CASSLSGGRQPQHF. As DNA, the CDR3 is TGTGCCAGCAGTTTATCAGGGGGCAGGCAGCCCCAGCATTTT.